This TCR beta chain was sequenced in a study of blood T cell repertoires in COVID-19. Clones were sequenced by immunoSEQ multiplex PCR, and TCRdb holds only the in-frame ones, with some missing. The repertoire consists of about 250,000 clones, with about four fifths occurring once and the leading ten covering roughly 9.4%. The ends were cut back, 5 bases at V and 0 bases at J, with 6 bases in the middle. CDR1 SGHRS and CDR2 YFSETQ come from the germline V gene. This CDR3 comprises 13 residues. The V gene is TRBV5-1, the J gene TRBJ1-3; D unresolved. Specimen: peripheral blood. This TCR was recovered from a man aged 35 to 55 with active or convalescent COVID-19. The CDR3 DNA is TGCGCCAGCAGTATCGGCTCTGGAAACACCATATATTTT. Translation: CASSIGSGNTIYF.